This T cell receptor (beta chain) was documented in a study of T-cell reconstitution after alpha-beta-depleted transplantation in children. The CDR3 loop spans 17 amino acids. Trimming took 0 bases from V and 1 from J; bases not matched to a gene: 5. The V gene's germline CDR1 is SGDLS and CDR2 YYNGEE. During its preparation, the TCRbeta library received unique molecular identifiers. Using its own MiXCR run on the PCR reads, TCRdb lists one record per CDR3 protein. This sample has some 520,000 distinct CDR3 sequences; approximately 32% occur once, and the top ten carry less than 2.5%. This clonotype showed up just a few times.

Sequenced material: PBMCs from the stem cell graft donor, taken from the stem cell graft. The chain uses TRBV9 and TRBJ2-3; 10 bases are shared with TRBD2. The sequence derives from a human donor who donated a stem cell graft to a child with aplastic anemia. For the CDR3, the DNA is TGTGCCAGCAGCGTAGCGGTTCTAGCGGGGGGCACAGATACGCAGTATTTT. Translated: CASSVAVLAGGTDTQYF.